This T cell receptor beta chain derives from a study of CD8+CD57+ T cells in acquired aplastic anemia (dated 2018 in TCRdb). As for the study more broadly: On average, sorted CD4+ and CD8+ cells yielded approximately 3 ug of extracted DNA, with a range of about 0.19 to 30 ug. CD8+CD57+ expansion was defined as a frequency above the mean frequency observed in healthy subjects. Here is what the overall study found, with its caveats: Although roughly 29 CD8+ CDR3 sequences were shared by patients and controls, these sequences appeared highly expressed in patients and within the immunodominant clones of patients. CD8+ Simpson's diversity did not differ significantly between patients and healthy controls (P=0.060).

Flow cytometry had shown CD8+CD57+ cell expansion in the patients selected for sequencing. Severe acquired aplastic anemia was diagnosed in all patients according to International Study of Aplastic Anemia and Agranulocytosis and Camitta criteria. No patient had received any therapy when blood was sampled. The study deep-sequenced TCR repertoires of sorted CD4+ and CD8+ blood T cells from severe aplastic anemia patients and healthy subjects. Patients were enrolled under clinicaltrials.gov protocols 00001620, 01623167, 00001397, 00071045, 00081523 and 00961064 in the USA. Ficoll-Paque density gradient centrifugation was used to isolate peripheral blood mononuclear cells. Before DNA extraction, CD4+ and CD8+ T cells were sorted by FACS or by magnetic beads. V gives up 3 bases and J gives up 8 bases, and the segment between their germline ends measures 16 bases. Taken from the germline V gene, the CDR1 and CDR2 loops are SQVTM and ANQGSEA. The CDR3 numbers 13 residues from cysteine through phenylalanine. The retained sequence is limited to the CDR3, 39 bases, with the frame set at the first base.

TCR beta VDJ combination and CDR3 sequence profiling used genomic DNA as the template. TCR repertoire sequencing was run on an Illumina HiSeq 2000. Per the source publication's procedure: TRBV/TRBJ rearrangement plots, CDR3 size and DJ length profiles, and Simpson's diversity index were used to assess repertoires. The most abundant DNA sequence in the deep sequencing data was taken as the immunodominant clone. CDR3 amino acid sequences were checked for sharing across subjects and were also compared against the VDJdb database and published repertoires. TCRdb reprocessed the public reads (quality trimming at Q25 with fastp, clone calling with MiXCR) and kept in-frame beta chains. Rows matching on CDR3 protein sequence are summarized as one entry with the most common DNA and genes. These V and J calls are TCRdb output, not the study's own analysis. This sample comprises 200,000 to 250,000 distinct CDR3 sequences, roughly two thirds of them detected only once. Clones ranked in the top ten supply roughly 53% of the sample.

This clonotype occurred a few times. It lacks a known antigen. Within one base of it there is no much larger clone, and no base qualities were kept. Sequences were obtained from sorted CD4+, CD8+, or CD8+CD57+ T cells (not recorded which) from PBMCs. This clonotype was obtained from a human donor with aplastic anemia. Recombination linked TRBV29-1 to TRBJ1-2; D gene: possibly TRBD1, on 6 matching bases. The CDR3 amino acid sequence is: CSVERGGVSGYTF. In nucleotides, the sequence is TGCAGCGTTGAGAGGGGGGGGGTGAGCGGCTACACCTTC.